Following are 24 T cell receptor beta chains from one sample sequenced in a study of T cell repertoires in cytomegalovirus infection. Their recognized antigens are unknown. TCRdb reprocessed the reads via MiXCR and lists one record per CDR3 protein. The repertoire holds 550,000 to 850,000 distinct CDR3 sequences, about 33% seen once, with 15% to 20% in the top ten. The starting material was cultured PBMCs, obtained from culture after CMV antigen stimulation. Every receptor here comes from a human donor in good health (CMV status not recorded). Some clones in this sample may be carry-over from other donors' samples.

The chain is built from TRBV28 and TRBJ1-2, with TRBD1 identical over 7 bases. CDR3 length equals 16 residues. The ends lost 3 bases at V and 5 bases at J; junction bases unmatched: 12. CDR1 and CDR2 from the germline V gene are MDHEN and SYDVKM. In DNA form, the CDR3 reads TGTGCCAGCAGTTTGACGAGTCCGGGACAGAGTTATGGCTACACCTTC. This translates into CASSLTSPGQSYGYTF.

In the case of this clonotype: Its ends do not fully match the called genes, so a read error is possible. The chain has TRBV7-6 and TRBJ2-5; 9 nucleotides align to TRBD1. This CDR3 contains 15 residues. Germline values: CDR1 SGHVS, CDR2 FNYEAQ. CDR3 residues: CASSGTGRDQENQYF. CDR3 sequence (DNA): TGTGCCAGCAGCGGGACAGGGAGGGACCAAGAGAACCAGTACTTC. The full variable domain, rest sourced from reference TRBV7-6 and TRBJ2-5, is GAGVSQSPRYKVTKRGQDVALRCDPISGHVSLYWYRQALGQGPEFLTYFNYEAQQDKSGLPNDRFSAERPEGSISTLTIQRTEQRDSAMYRCASSGTGRDQENQYFGPGTRLLVL.

This chain links TRBV10-3 with TRBJ2-5; D may be TRBD1 or TRBD2 (6 bases each). The V and J ends lost 6 bases and 4 bases respectively, with 12 bases between them. CDR1 and CDR2 from the germline V gene are ENHRY and SYGVKD. CDR3 length equals 13 residues. This CDR3 is CAISTGRTETQYF. The CDR3 nucleotides are TGTGCCATCAGCACAGGGAGGACAGAGACCCAGTACTTC.

This clonotype was found many times. This chain connects TRBV7-2 to TRBJ2-7; D might be TRBD2 (6 bases). Between the trimmed V and J ends, which lost 5 bases and 2 bases, there was a span of 13 bases. Germline-derived CDR1 and CDR2 are SGHTA and FQGNSA. CDR3 length: 14 amino acids. CDR3 bases: TGTGCCAGCAGCCCCCTGGCGGGGACCTACGAGCAGTACTTC. Its protein is CASSPLAGTYEQYF.

This clonotype was counted a few times. The J gene is TRBJ1-1, the V gene TRBV2; possible D gene TRBD1, 6 bases. This CDR3 has 15 amino acids. Germline V CDR1 and CDR2: SNHLY, FYNNEI. V lost 8 bases and J 3 bases, leaving 19 bases between the germline ends. The CDR3 nucleotides are TGTGCCAGCCGAGGATATTTGGGGGCGGACACTGAAGCTTTCTTT. Translating it yields CASRGYLGADTEAFF.

The V and J genes are TRBV27 and TRBJ2-7, with D tentatively TRBD2 (6 bases). Trimming cost V 5 bases and J 2 bases, with 13 bases left between them. The CDR3 extends over 14 amino acids. Germline loops: CDR1 MNHEY, CDR2 SMNVEV (reference sequence). The CDR3 region is CASSPPGVPYEQYF. DNA for the CDR3: TGTGCCAGCAGTCCACCGGGGGTCCCCTACGAGCAGTACTTC.

V gene TRBV5-6 combines with J gene TRBJ2-1; possibly TRBD2 for D (6 bases). The CDR3 has 16 residues. Looked up from germline, CDR1 is SGHDT and CDR2 is YYEEEE. Trimming stripped 3 bases from V and 4 bases from J, with 17 bases between. Here the CDR3 DNA reads TGTGCCAGCAGCTCGTTTGGGGGGTCTCCTTACAATGAGCAGTTCTTC. This gives the protein CASSSFGGSPYNEQFF. The full variable domain, its missing parts supplied by reference TRBV5-6 and TRBJ2-1, is DAGVTQSPTHLIKTRGQQVTLRCSPKSGHDTVSWYQQALGQGPQFIFQYYEEEERQRGNFPDRFSGHQFPNYSSELNVNALLLGDSALYLCASSSFGGSPYNEQFFGPGTRLTVL.

V usage is TRBV4-3 and J usage is TRBJ2-7; 9 bases line up with TRBD2. This CDR3 has 15 amino acids. Germline V CDR1 and CDR2: LGHNA, YSLEER. Trimming cost V 0 bases and J 4 bases; bases outside gene matches: 4. The CDR3 coding sequence is TGCGCCAGCAGCCAAGATGTAGCGGGAGAATACGAGCAGTACTTC. Its translation is CASSQDVAGEYEQYF.

At least ten counts were recorded for this clonotype. V is TRBV7-2 and J is TRBJ1-2; possibly TRBD1 for D (5 bases). Germline CDR1 SGHTA, CDR2 FQGNSA. V lost 5 bases and J lost 4, with 17 bases in between. The CDR3 is 15 amino acids. CDR3 DNA: TGTGCCAGCAGCACCGAAGGGGCCCCGGGCTATGGCTACACCTTC. Residues: CASSTEGAPGYGYTF.

The table lists this clonotype with a few counts. The rearrangement uses TRBV19 and TRBJ1-4, with a tentative D call TRBD1 (5 bases). There are 16 residues in the CDR3. V shed 6 bases and J shed 0 bases, with 14 bases lying between them. Germline V gene lookup returns CDR1 LNHDA and CDR2 SQIVND (reference sequence). The CDR3 sequence: CASRTSDSATNEKLFF. DNA of the CDR3: TGTGCCAGTAGAACATCCGACAGCGCAACTAATGAAAAACTGTTTTTT.

This clonotype was picked up a small number of times. The chain uses TRBV7-2 and TRBJ1-5; no reliable D call. This CDR3 has 13 amino acids. With 2 bases removed from V and 6 bases from J, the gap between germline ends came to 8 bases. Germline V gene sequence: CDR1 SGHTA, CDR2 FQGNSA. CDR3 amino acids: CASSLYPSQPQHF. The CDR3 DNA is TGTGCCAGCAGCTTATACCCCTCTCAGCCCCAGCATTTT. The entire variable domain, with the rest obtained from reference TRBV7-2 and TRBJ1-5, is as follows: GAGVSQSPSNKVTEKGKDVELRCDPISGHTALYWYRQSLGQGLEFLIYFQGNSAPDKSGLPSDRFSAERTGGSVSTLTIQRTQQEDSAVYLCASSLYPSQPQHFGDGTRLSIL.

The chain joins TRBV20-1 to TRBJ2-5; 7 bases line up with TRBD1. Germline V gene lookup returns CDR1 DFQATT and CDR2 SNEGSKA (reference sequence). The CDR3 spans 14 residues. Trimming removed 2 bases from V and 3 bases from J; junction bases left unmatched: 6. CDR3 protein: CSARLNRGKETQYF. The CDR3 bases are TGCAGTGCTAGACTGAACAGGGGTAAAGAGACCCAGTACTTC.

This clonotype was detected many times. The chain combines TRBV7-2 with TRBJ2-7, with TRBD2 matching 10 bases. Germline CDR1 and CDR2: SGHTA and FQGNSA. J gave up 2 bases and V 5 bases, and 6 bases lay outside the gene matches. CDR3 length: 15 residues. CDR3 sequence reads: CASSPLAGTPYEQYF. The CDR3 DNA reads as TGTGCCAGCAGCCCACTAGCGGGAACGCCCTACGAGCAGTACTTC.

The rearrangement links TRBV6-1 to TRBJ2-4; D gene unclear. Germline CDR1 MNHNS, CDR2 SASEGT. Trimming left V 8 bases short and J 5 bases short, with 10 bases between. This CDR3 contains 12 residues. The CDR3 protein is CASGRNQNIQYF. In nucleotides, the CDR3 is TGTGCCAGCGGTCGTAATCAAAACATTCAGTACTTC.

This clonotype was counted only a few times. CDR3 bases: TGTGCCAGCAGTTTAGGATTAGCCAGGGGAAATCAGCCCCAGCATTTT. Translation: CASSLGLARGNQPQHF. The J gene is TRBJ1-5, the V gene TRBV12-3 or TRBV12-4, with a tentative D call TRBD1 (6 bases). V was shortened by 1 base and J by 4 bases, with 14 bases between the two germline ends. The CDR3 contains 16 residues.

This clonotype appeared many times. V is TRBV7-2 and J is TRBJ2-1; D possibly corresponds to TRBD1 (6 bases). The germline gives CDR1 SGHTA, CDR2 FQGNSA. The germline V and J ends were trimmed by 1 base and 5 bases, with 6 bases remaining between them. The CDR3 length is 13 residues. CDR3 amino acids: CASSLGQDNEQFF. In nucleotides, the CDR3 is TGTGCCAGCAGCTTAGGACAGGACAATGAGCAGTTCTTC.

This clonotype was seen many times. This chain uses TRBV7-7 with TRBJ1-1; unclear D gene. V was shortened by 4 bases and J by 1 base, with 10 bases between the two germline ends. The CDR3 totals 14 residues. Germline V gene data show CDR1 as SSHAT and CDR2 as FNYEAQ (reference sequence). The CDR3 DNA follows: TGTGCCAGCAGCTACCGGGCCCAGAACACTGAAGCTTTCTTT. This translates into CASSYRAQNTEAFF.

V is TRBV4-3 and J is TRBJ1-3; D gene unclear. Germline-derived CDR1 and CDR2 are LGHNA and YSLEER. This CDR3 spans 14 amino acids. Trimming removed 1 base at V and 4 bases at J, with 8 bases between. Here the CDR3 DNA reads TGCGCCAGCAGCCAAGGGACCTGGGGAAACACCATATATTTT. Translation gives CASSQGTWGNTIYF.

A single count supports this clonotype. J is TRBJ2-7 and V is TRBV2; TRBD1 agrees at 9 bases. V dropped 4 bases and J dropped 2; count of bases not matched to a gene: 3. This CDR3 region has 14 residues. Germline V gene lookup returns CDR1 SNHLY and CDR2 FYNNEI. Here the CDR3 reads CASSGGQGPYEQYF. Written as DNA, the CDR3 is TGTGCCAGCAGTGGGGGACAGGGTCCCTACGAGCAGTACTTC.

The chain employs TRBV28 and TRBJ1-2; TRBD1 matches 10 bases. V dropped 2 bases and J dropped 4; count of bases not matched to a gene: 7. Germline V gene data show CDR1 as MDHEN and CDR2 as SYDVKM. The CDR3 spans 16 residues. The chain's CDR3 is CASSLGGQGRLYGYTF. The CDR3 nucleotides are TGTGCCAGCAGTTTAGGGGGACAGGGGCGCCTCTATGGCTACACCTTC.

Turning to this clonotype: One end of the junction is discordant with germline, which a read error may explain. The V gene is TRBV7-8, the J gene TRBJ1-1; no clear D gene. The germline gives CDR1 SGHVS, CDR2 FQNEAQ. CDR3 size: 14 residues. This chain's CDR3 is CANSLEVRYSEAFF. The DNA of the CDR3 is TGTGCCAACAGCTTAGAGGTCAGGTATTCTGAAGCTTTCTTT.

This clonotype was seen more than once but under ten times. This chain connects TRBV7-6 to TRBJ2-7; D may be TRBD1 (6 bases). This CDR3 is built from 15 residues. Looked up from germline, CDR1 is SGHVS and CDR2 is FNYEAQ. V gave up 1 base and J gave up 1 base, with 11 bases separating them. The DNA of the CDR3 is TGTGCCAGCAGCTTAGGCCCAGGGGAGTCCTACGAGCAGTACTTC. Translating it yields CASSLGPGESYEQYF.

The chain is built from TRBV7-2 and TRBJ1-5; D remains ambiguous. Germline V CDR1 and CDR2: SGHTA, FQGNSA. V lost 3 bases, J lost 3 bases, and 9 bases lay in between. This CDR3 has 14 amino acids. The CDR3 nucleotides are TGTGCCAGCAGCTTGGAGGGCTTCAATCAGCCCCAGCATTTT. Translation gives CASSLEGFNQPQHF.

The chain is built from TRBV19 and TRBJ2-4; D is ambiguous. V was trimmed by 5 bases and J by 0 bases, leaving 11 bases between them. The germline gives CDR1 LNHDA, CDR2 SQIVND (reference sequence). The CDR3 has 15 residues. CDR3 sequence (DNA): TGTGCCAGTAGTGCCAACGGCCTAGCCAAAAACATTCAGTACTTC. The encoded protein is CASSANGLAKNIQYF.